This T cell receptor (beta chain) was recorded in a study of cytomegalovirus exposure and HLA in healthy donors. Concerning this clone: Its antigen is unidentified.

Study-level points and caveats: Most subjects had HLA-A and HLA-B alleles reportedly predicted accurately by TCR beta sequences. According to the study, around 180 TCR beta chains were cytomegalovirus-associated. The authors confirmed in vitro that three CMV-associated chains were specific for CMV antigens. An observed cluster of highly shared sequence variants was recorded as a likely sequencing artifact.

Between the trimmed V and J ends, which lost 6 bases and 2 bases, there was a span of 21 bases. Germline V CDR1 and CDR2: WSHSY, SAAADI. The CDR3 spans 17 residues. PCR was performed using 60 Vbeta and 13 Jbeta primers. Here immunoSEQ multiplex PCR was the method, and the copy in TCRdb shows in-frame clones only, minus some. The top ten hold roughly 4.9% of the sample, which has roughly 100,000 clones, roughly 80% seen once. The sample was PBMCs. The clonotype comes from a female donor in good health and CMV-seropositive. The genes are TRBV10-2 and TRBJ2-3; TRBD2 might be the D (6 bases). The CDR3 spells CASRNPYGGGPTDTQYF. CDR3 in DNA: TGCGCCAGCAGGAACCCTTACGGGGGAGGCCCCACAGATACGCAGTATTTT.